This record covers a single T cell receptor beta chain. The target antigen is unknown. The data were obtained in a study of cytomegalovirus exposure and HLA in healthy donors. Study outcomes and limitations: Generally TCR sequences proved uncommon, though certain public TCRs appeared in numerous donors.

60 Vbeta and 13 Jbeta primers were used in PCR. Profiling relied on immunoSEQ multiplex PCR, and the TCRdb table lists in-frame clones only, not all of them. Of tens of thousands of clones listed, roughly 78% are singletons. The CDR3 runs to 16 residues. The germline V gene encodes CDR1 PRHDT and CDR2 FYEKMQ (reference sequence). V was clipped by 4 bases and J by 1 base; unmatched bases: 7. Sequencing was carried out using PBMCs. The sequence was obtained from a male donor in good health and CMV-seropositive. V usage is TRBV13 and J usage is TRBJ2-7; 10 bases are a match to TRBD2. CDR3 in DNA: TGTGCCAGCAGCTCGTCGACGGGACTAGCGTCCTACGAGCAGTACTTC. It yields the protein CASSSSTGLASYEQYF.